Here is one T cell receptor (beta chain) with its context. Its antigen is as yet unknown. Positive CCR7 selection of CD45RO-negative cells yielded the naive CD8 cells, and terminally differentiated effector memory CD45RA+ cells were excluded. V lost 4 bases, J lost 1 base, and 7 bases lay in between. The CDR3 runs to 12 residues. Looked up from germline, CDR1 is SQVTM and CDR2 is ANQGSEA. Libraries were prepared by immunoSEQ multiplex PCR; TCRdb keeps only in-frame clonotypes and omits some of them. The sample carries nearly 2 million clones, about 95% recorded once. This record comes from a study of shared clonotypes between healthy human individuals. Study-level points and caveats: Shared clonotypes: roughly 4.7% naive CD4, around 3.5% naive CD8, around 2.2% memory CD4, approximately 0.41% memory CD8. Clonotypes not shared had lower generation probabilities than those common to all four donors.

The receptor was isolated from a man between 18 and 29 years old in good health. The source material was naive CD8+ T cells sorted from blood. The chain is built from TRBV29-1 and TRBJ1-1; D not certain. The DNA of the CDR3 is TGCAGCGTTGTGGTCCAGAACACTGAAGCTTTCTTT. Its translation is CSVVVQNTEAFF.